What follows are 26 T cell receptor beta chains derived from one specimen sequenced in a study of post-analysis software for immune sequencing data. Points from the study as a whole: When patients were compared with controls, 4 or 5 TRBV segments were more frequent, TRBV5-6, TRBV5-1 and TRBV20-1 among them.

Their antigens are not known. TCR beta cDNA libraries included unique molecular identifiers. One entry per CDR3 protein results from TCRdb running MiXCR on the PCR reads. The sample has fewer than 850,000 distinct CDR3 sequences, 46% seen once. Material: blood. Receptors were obtained from a girl aged 10 to 17 with multiple sclerosis.

About this clonotype itself: Germline is not matched at one junction end, which may reflect a read error. The chain joins TRBV4-2 to TRBJ2-7; 8 nucleotides match TRBD2. Germline lookup yields CDR1 LGHNA and CDR2 YNFKEQ. This CDR3 is 13 amino acids long. CDR3 DNA: TGTGCCGGCAGCCAAGAGGGACTAGAGGAGCAGTACTTC. Its translation is CAGSQEGLEEQYF.

The chain joins TRBV6-6 to TRBJ2-7, with D unresolved. V shed 0 bases and J shed 5 bases, with 8 bases lying between them. CDR3 length equals 13 residues. CDR1 is MNHNY and CDR2 is SVGAGI in the germline V gene (reference sequence). CDR3 sequence (DNA): TGTGCCAGCAGTTACTCTAGGCCGAACGAGCAGTACTTC. It is translated as CASSYSRPNEQYF.

Of note for this clonotype: The junction departs from the called germline gene at one end, perhaps through a read error. The V gene is TRBV7-7, the J gene TRBJ2-5, with 9 bases matching TRBD2. From germline, CDR1 is SSHAT and CDR2 FNYEAQ (reference sequence). The CDR3 length is 16 residues. The CDR3 reads CASSLEAGGFQETQYF. The CDR3 DNA is TGTGCTAGCAGCTTAGAAGCGGGGGGATTCCAAGAGACCCAGTACTTC.

To note about this clonotype: A read error may account for a junction end that differs from germline. This sequence joins TRBV3-1 and TRBJ1-2; the D gene is possibly TRBD1 (6 bases). Per germline, CDR1 LGHDT and CDR2 YNNKEL (reference sequence). The CDR3 sequence is 13 residues long. As DNA, the CDR3 is TGTGCCAGCAGCCAGGGGGGCGGCCATGGCTACAACTTC. Translating it yields CASSQGGGHGYNF.

This clonotype was seen only a few times. The rearrangement links TRBV6-6 to TRBJ2-4; possible D gene TRBD2, 7 bases. CDR1 MNHNY and CDR2 SVGAGI come from the germline V gene (reference sequence). V dropped 3 bases and J dropped 13 bases, with 16 bases sitting between them. CDR3 length equals 13 residues. As DNA, the CDR3 is TGTGCCAGCAGTTATAGAGGGGGGGAAGAGCAGTACTTC. It specifies CASSYRGGEEQYF.

There are a few counts of this clonotype. The V gene is TRBV29-1, the J gene TRBJ2-4, with 12 positions matching TRBD2. V shed 5 bases and J 0 bases; nucleotides not matched to a gene: 8. The CDR3 has 17 residues. From germline, CDR1 is SQVTM and CDR2 ANQGSEA. As DNA, the CDR3 is TGCAGCGTTTCCGGGACTAGCGGGCCCATAGCCAAAAACATTCAGTACTTC. Its protein product is CSVSGTSGPIAKNIQYF.

This chain uses TRBV7-9 with TRBJ1-4; tentative D call: TRBD1 (6 bases). The ends were cut back, 6 bases at V and 7 bases at J, with 12 bases in the middle. This CDR3 is built from 13 residues. Per germline, CDR1 SEHNR and CDR2 FQNEAQ (reference sequence). CDR3 region: CASRPGTPEKLFF. The CDR3 bases are TGTGCCAGCAGACCCGGGACACCTGAAAAACTGTTTTTT.

The rearrangement joins TRBV5-1 to TRBJ2-7; TRBD1 matches at 8 bases. V lost 4 bases to trimming and J lost 2 bases; unmatched junction nucleotides: 8. From germline, CDR1 is SGHRS and CDR2 YFSETQ. This CDR3 has 15 amino acids. The CDR3 loop reads CASSDQGAVTYEQYF. CDR3 nucleotide sequence: TGCGCCAGCAGCGACCAGGGGGCAGTGACCTACGAGCAGTACTTC.

The V gene is TRBV6-5, the J gene TRBJ2-5, with D uncertain. The CDR3 has 15 amino acids. V lost 6 bases, J lost 4 bases, and 18 bases lay in between. The germline V gene has CDR1 MNHEY and CDR2 SVGAGI. Here the CDR3 DNA reads TGTGCCAGCAGGTCCTTGGCATTCTCTCGAGAGACCCAGTACTTC. Its protein is CASRSLAFSRETQYF.

This clonotype was found a few times. For the CDR3, the DNA is TGTGCCAGCAGTCCGACCCCGGGCGGCGGTCAGGAGCAGTTCTTC. Its protein is CASSPTPGGGQEQFF. The V call is TRBV28, the J call TRBJ2-1; D remains ambiguous. The V end lost 5 bases, the J end lost 10 bases, and 21 bases lay between the germline ends. Germline loops: CDR1 MDHEN, CDR2 SYDVKM. The length of the CDR3 is 15 residues.

The V call is TRBV6-6, the J call TRBJ1-5; maybe TRBD1 (5 bases). Germline lookup yields CDR1 MNHNY and CDR2 SVGAGI (reference sequence). CDR3 length: 13 amino acids. V lost 10 bases and J lost 2, with 12 bases in between. The CDR3 sequence: CATQEGRNQPQHF. The CDR3 DNA sequence: TGTGCCACCCAGGAGGGACGCAATCAGCCCCAGCATTTT.

This rearrangement joins TRBV7-9 to TRBJ2-1; TRBD2 agrees at 9 bases. The CDR3 is 16 amino acids. With V trimmed by 5 bases and J by 4 bases, 9 bases remained unmatched. Germline CDR1 and CDR2: SEHNR and FQNEAQ (reference sequence). The CDR3 here is CASSPVGLAPYNEQFF. CDR3 coding DNA: TGTGCCAGCAGCCCAGTCGGACTAGCGCCTTACAATGAGCAGTTCTTC.

The chain joins TRBV11-2 to TRBJ2-5; TRBD2 matches at 9 bases. With 5 bases clipped from V and 5 bases from J, the junction kept 15 bases outside the gene matches. Germline V lookup: CDR1 SGHAT, CDR2 FQNNGV. The CDR3 is made up of 17 amino acids. The CDR3 loop is CASSERLAAYVGETQYF. As DNA, the CDR3 is TGTGCCAGCAGCGAGCGACTAGCGGCTTACGTCGGGGAGACCCAGTACTTC.

The sample holds a few counts of this clonotype. The rearrangement links TRBV6-5 to TRBJ2-1; maybe TRBD1 (6 bases). V was cut by 4 bases and J by 8 bases, with 18 bases left in between. This CDR3 is 15 amino acids long. Germline-derived CDR1 and CDR2 are MNHEY and SVGAGI. The CDR3 region is CASSFQTGSLDEQFF. DNA of the CDR3: TGTGCCAGCAGTTTCCAAACAGGGTCTCTGGATGAGCAGTTCTTC.

A note on this clonotype: A clone one base away is much larger, so this may be a read error. The genes are TRBV7-3 and TRBJ2-3; D remains ambiguous. The CDR3 covers 13 residues. Germline CDR1 reads SGHTA; CDR2 reads FQGTGA. The CDR3 region has the DNA TGTGTCAGCAGCTTAGACCGCACAGATACGCAGTATTTT. This encodes CVSSLDRTDTQYF.

V is TRBV12-3 or TRBV12-4 and J is TRBJ1-5, with no clear D. Between the trimmed V and J ends, which lost 6 bases and 1 base, there was a span of 10 bases. CDR3 length: 14 residues. The CDR3 protein is CASRPSGSNQPQHF. For the CDR3, the DNA is TGTGCCAGCAGGCCGAGTGGAAGCAATCAGCCCCAGCATTTT.

This clonotype has only a few counts. V gene TRBV29-1 combines with J gene TRBJ2-7, with D perhaps TRBD1 (5 bases). V was shortened by 3 bases and J by 2 bases, with 11 bases between the two germline ends. Germline CDR1 reads SQVTM; CDR2 reads ANQGSEA. The CDR3 totals 13 residues. The DNA for the CDR3 is TGCAGCGTTGATGGTCAGGGTCCCTACGAGCAGTACTTC. Amino acid sequence: CSVDGQGPYEQYF.

This chain joins TRBV4-3 and TRBJ2-7, with a tentative D call TRBD2 (5 bases). Deletions cut 2 bases from V and 4 bases from J, with 9 bases between. From germline, CDR1 is LGHNA and CDR2 YSLEER. This CDR3 contains 13 residues. CDR3 amino acids: CASSQSSGYEQYF. As DNA, the CDR3 is TGCGCCAGCAGCCAATCGTCGGGATACGAGCAGTACTTC.

The V call is TRBV10-3, the J call TRBJ2-3, with a tentative D call TRBD2 (5 bases). CDR1 and CDR2 from the germline V gene are ENHRY and SYGVKD. There are 15 residues in the CDR3. The V end lost 8 bases, the J end lost 4 bases, and 19 bases lay between the germline ends. The CDR3 here is CAISRTQAGPDTQYF. The CDR3 region has the DNA TGTGCCATCTCCCGGACTCAAGCCGGGCCAGATACGCAGTATTTT.

The V call is TRBV20-1, the J call TRBJ2-1; 11 nucleotides agree with TRBD2. CDR3 size: 14 residues. After removal of 5 bases from V and 2 bases from J, the junction contained 2 bases not matched to a gene. CDR1 and CDR2 (germline): DFQATT, SNEGSKA (reference sequence). The CDR3 bases are TGCAGTGCTGTAGCGGGAGGGACCTACAATGAGCAGTTCTTC. Its protein product is CSAVAGGTYNEQFF.

This clonotype was observed a handful of times. The CDR3 nucleotides read TGTGCCAGCAGCTTAGGACTAGCGGGAGGGGGACCCTACAATGAGCAGTTCTTC. Protein sequence: CASSLGLAGGGPYNEQFF. The V call is TRBV7-9, the J call TRBJ2-1, with 14 bases aligning to TRBD2. CDR3 length: 18 amino acids. J gave up 2 bases and V 1 base, and 4 bases lay outside the gene matches. Germline loops: CDR1 SEHNR, CDR2 FQNEAQ (reference sequence).

This sequence joins TRBV6-6 and TRBJ2-3; perhaps TRBD2 as D (5 bases). This CDR3 is 15 amino acids long. Germline loops: CDR1 MNHNY, CDR2 SVGAGI (reference sequence). Trimming took 0 bases from V and 6 from J, leaving 13 bases between them. Here the CDR3 reads CASSYSRGRGDTQYF. In DNA form, the CDR3 reads TGTGCCAGCAGTTACTCGCGAGGGAGAGGCGATACGCAGTATTTT.

The table lists this clonotype with a few counts. The rearrangement uses TRBV15 and TRBJ2-3; 13 nucleotides align to TRBD2. The CDR3 length is 18 residues. Trimming removed 3 bases from V and 3 bases from J; junction bases left unmatched: 9. Germline V gene lookup returns CDR1 LNHNV and CDR2 YYDKDF (reference sequence). The CDR3 region is CATSRTSGRMSGTDTQYF. For the CDR3, the DNA is TGTGCCACCAGCAGGACTAGCGGGAGGATGTCGGGAACAGATACGCAGTATTTT.

CDR3 sequence reads: CASSLTGQGVQPQHF. For the CDR3, the DNA is TGTGCCAGCAGCTTAACGGGACAGGGTGTTCAGCCCCAGCATTTT. The rearrangement uses TRBV7-9 and TRBJ1-5, with TRBD1 identical over 9 bases. CDR1 and CDR2 (germline): SEHNR, FQNEAQ (reference sequence). The V gene end was trimmed by 2 bases and the J gene end by 6 bases; junction bases not matched to a gene: 5. The CDR3 has 15 residues.

This clonotype appeared many times. The junction departs from germline at one end; a sequencing error may be responsible. The rearrangement links TRBV20-1 to TRBJ2-3; 10 nucleotides align to TRBD2. Per the germline V gene, CDR1 is DFQATT and CDR2 is SNEGSKA (reference sequence). This CDR3 region has 13 residues. CDR3 nucleotides: TGCAGCGCTAGCGGGAGTCACCCAGATACGCAGTATTTT. Protein product: CSASGSHPDTQYF.

The chain uses TRBV5-6 and TRBJ2-1; 8 bases match TRBD2. The V and J ends lost 4 bases and 6 bases, in that order; junction bases with no gene match: 12. The CDR3 has 16 amino acids. In germline, CDR1 is SGHDT, CDR2 YYEEEE. CDR3 residues: CASSPSSGRIPNEQFF. The CDR3 DNA reads TGTGCCAGCAGCCCGTCTAGCGGGCGCATTCCCAATGAGCAGTTCTTC.